These 23 T cell receptor beta chains were all obtained from the same sample, sequenced in a study of cytomegalovirus exposure and HLA in healthy donors. 60 Vbeta and 13 Jbeta primers were used in PCR. Some clones are missing from TCRdb's copy, which holds only in-frame ones; the method was immunoSEQ multiplex PCR. The sample comprises roughly 69,000 clones, roughly two thirds of which are singletons, and 12% to 15% rests with the top ten. The material sequenced was PBMCs. The receptor source for this set is a male donor in good health and CMV-seropositive.

The table lists this clone with a few counts. V is TRBV7-6 and J is TRBJ2-1; 13 bases are a match to TRBD2. The CDR3 sequence is 18 residues long. Germline lookup yields CDR1 SGHVS and CDR2 FNYEAQ. Trimming at V came to 1 base and at J to 0 bases, leaving 3 bases not matched to a gene. The CDR3 DNA is TGTGCCAGCAGCTTAGGACTAGCGGGAGGCTTCTCCTACAATGAGCAGTTCTTC. The encoded protein is CASSLGLAGGFSYNEQFF.

This clone was counted between two and nine times. This chain joins TRBV5-6 and TRBJ2-5, with 7 bases aligning to TRBD1. Germline V lookup: CDR1 SGHDT, CDR2 YYEEEE. This CDR3 contains 15 residues. The V segment lost 4 bases and the J segment 2 bases; nucleotides outside the gene matches: 8. The DNA for the CDR3 is TGTGCCAGCAGCCCCACGACAGGGTGGCAAGAGACCCAGTACTTC. It is translated as CASSPTTGWQETQYF. Looking up the rest from reference TRBV5-6 and TRBJ2-5 gives the full variable domain: DAGVTQSPTHLIKTRGQQVTLRCSPKSGHDTVSWYQQALGQGPQFIFQYYEEEERQRGNFPDRFSGHQFPNYSSELNVNALLLGDSALYLCASSPTTGWQETQYFGPGTRLLVL.

The J gene is TRBJ2-3, the V gene TRBV2; 8 positions match TRBD1. V shed 4 bases and J 2 bases; nucleotides not matched to a gene: 5. Germline V CDR1 and CDR2: SNHLY, FYNNEI. There are 15 residues in the CDR3. The CDR3 region has the DNA TGTGCCAGCAGTGTCATCAGGGGGCACACAGATACGCAGTATTTT. This gives the protein CASSVIRGHTDTQYF.

This clone was seen only a few times. The genes are TRBV13 and TRBJ2-7; possible D gene TRBD2, 5 bases. The CDR3 runs to 14 residues. CDR1 is PRHDT, CDR2 FYEKMQ, per germline (reference sequence). Trimming pared 1 base from V and 8 bases from J, leaving 15 bases between. The CDR3 coding sequence is TGTGCCAGCAGCTTAGTAGGACTCTCGGGCAAGCAGTACTTC. It encodes CASSLVGLSGKQYF.

The chain has TRBV6-5 and TRBJ1-3; D is perhaps TRBD1 (6 bases). This CDR3 has 14 residues. CDR1 is MNHEY, CDR2 SVGAGI, per germline. With 5 bases removed from V and 4 bases from J, the gap between germline ends came to 12 bases. Here the CDR3 reads CASSGTGTGNTIYF. CDR3 DNA sequence: TGTGCCAGCAGTGGAACCGGGACAGGAAACACCATATATTTT.

V gene TRBV2 combines with J gene TRBJ2-3; 7 nucleotides match TRBD2. The CDR3 covers 16 residues. Trimming at V came to 3 bases and at J to 0 bases, leaving 6 bases not matched to a gene. Germline values: CDR1 SNHLY, CDR2 FYNNEI. The CDR3 nucleotides are TGTGCCAGCAGTGATTGGGTAGCGGGTAGCACAGATACGCAGTATTTT. Translating gives CASSDWVAGSTDTQYF.

Turning to this clone: The junction shows a germline mismatch at one end, possibly a read error. The chain has TRBV7-9 and TRBJ2-1; D is unclear. CDR3 length: 14 amino acids. The germline CDR1 and CDR2 sequences are SEHNR and FQNEAQ (reference sequence). For the CDR3, the DNA is TGTTCCAGCAGCTCTCTCGGGTTTATCAATGAGCAGTTCTTC. It specifies CSSSSLGFINEQFF.

DNA for the CDR3: TGTGCCACCAGCAGAGACTCTGAGGACACAGGTAGTCGGTGGAACATTCAGTACTTC. Its translation: CATSRDSEDTGSRWNIQYF. This chain links TRBV15 with TRBJ2-4; D is perhaps TRBD1 (5 bases). CDR1 and CDR2 (germline): LNHNV, YYDKDF (reference sequence). This CDR3 region has 19 residues. Trimming stripped 0 bases from V and 7 bases from J, with 25 bases between. Full variable domain (remainder filled in from reference TRBV15 and TRBJ2-4): DAMVIQNPRYQVTQFGKPVTLSCSQTLNHNVMYWYQQKSSQAPKLLFHYYDKDFNNEADTPDNFQSRRPNTSFCFLDIRSPGLGDTAMYLCATSRDSEDTGSRWNIQYFGAGTRLSVL.

V usage is TRBV19 and J usage is TRBJ1-1, with no clear D. Trimming cost V 9 bases and J 1 base, with 12 bases left between them. Germline V gene sequence: CDR1 LNHDA, CDR2 SQIVND (reference sequence). The CDR3 spans 13 residues. CDR3 amino acids: CASDARENTEAFF. The CDR3 coding sequence is TGTGCCAGCGATGCCCGGGAGAACACTGAAGCTTTCTTT. Full variable domain (remainder filled in from reference TRBV19 and TRBJ1-1): DGGITQSPKYLFRKEGQNVTLSCEQNLNHDAMYWYRQDPGQGLRLIYYSQIVNDFQKGDIAEGYSVSREKKESFPLTVTSAQKNPTAFYLCASDARENTEAFFGQGTRLTVV.

J is TRBJ1-1 and V is TRBV6-5; D might be TRBD1 (5 bases). CDR1 MNHEY and CDR2 SVGAGI come from the germline V gene. The CDR3 totals 13 residues. V was cut by 6 bases and J by 1 base, with 9 bases left in between. In DNA form, the CDR3 reads TGTGCCAGCAGCCTACAGGAGAACACTGAAGCTTTCTTT. Translation: CASSLQENTEAFF.

This clone was seen only once. The chain joins TRBV5-1 to TRBJ2-2; TRBD2 matches at 11 bases. With 5 bases clipped from V and 3 bases from J, the junction kept 6 bases outside the gene matches. The CDR3 contains 16 residues. Germline values: CDR1 SGHRS, CDR2 YFSETQ. The chain's CDR3 is CASSQTSGTYTGELFF. In DNA form, the CDR3 reads TGCGCCAGCAGTCAGACTAGCGGGACCTACACCGGGGAGCTGTTTTTT.

The V call is TRBV9, the J call TRBJ2-5; tentative D call: TRBD2 (5 bases). The CDR3 runs to 13 residues. The V gene's germline CDR1 is SGDLS and CDR2 YYNGEE. V was cut by 0 bases and J by 5 bases, with 8 bases left in between. The CDR3 protein is CASSVGGRETQYF. The CDR3 DNA is TGTGCCAGCAGCGTAGGAGGGCGGGAGACCCAGTACTTC.

This clone has only a few counts. This chain links TRBV5-6 with TRBJ1-2; 7 bases are a match to TRBD1. CDR3 size: 12 residues. Germline V gene sequence: CDR1 SGHDT, CDR2 YYEEEE. The junction had 1 base not matched to a gene; V was cut back by 1 base and J by 7 bases. The CDR3 region has the DNA TGTGCCAGCAGCTTGACAGGGGTTGGCTACACCTTC. It yields the protein CASSLTGVGYTF. Filled out from reference TRBV5-6 and TRBJ1-2, the complete variable domain reads DAGVTQSPTHLIKTRGQQVTLRCSPKSGHDTVSWYQQALGQGPQFIFQYYEEEERQRGNFPDRFSGHQFPNYSSELNVNALLLGDSALYLCASSLTGVGYTFGSGTRLTVV.

The chain has TRBV4-1 and TRBJ2-3, with 10 positions matching TRBD2. The CDR3 covers 16 residues. Germline trimming cut 4 bases from V and 2 bases from J; bases unmatched to any gene: 6. Germline assignment: CDR1 MGHRA and CDR2 YSYEKL. The CDR3 is CASSPGLADFTDTQYF. CDR3 nucleotides: TGCGCCAGCAGCCCCGGACTAGCGGACTTCACAGATACGCAGTATTTT.

The chain has TRBV7-8 and TRBJ2-2; the D gene is possibly TRBD1 (5 bases). CDR3 size: 13 residues. Germline values: CDR1 SGHVS, CDR2 FQNEAQ. V shed 6 bases and J shed 7 bases, with 12 bases lying between them. The CDR3 sequence is CASSYQGNGELFF. The CDR3 nucleotides are TGTGCCAGCAGTTACCAGGGAAACGGGGAGCTGTTTTTT.

The chain has TRBV9 and TRBJ2-5, with TRBD2 matching over 9 bases. The CDR3 extends over 15 amino acids. CDR1 is SGDLS, CDR2 YYNGEE, per germline. The V segment lost 0 bases and the J segment 5 bases; nucleotides outside the gene matches: 5. For the CDR3, the DNA is TGTGCCAGCAGCGTAGGCGGGAGGGCCGGGGAGACCCAGTACTTC. Translating it yields CASSVGGRAGETQYF.

This rearrangement joins TRBV6-4 to TRBJ1-4, with a tentative D call TRBD1 (6 bases). The V end lost 6 bases, the J end lost 8 bases, and 19 bases lay between the germline ends. The CDR3 totals 15 residues. In germline, CDR1 is MRHNA, CDR2 SNTAGT. As DNA, the CDR3 is TGTGCCAGCAGCCAAACGACAGGTCCTTTAGAAAAACTGTTTTTT. Amino acids: CASSQTTGPLEKLFF.

Only a few counts were recorded for this clone. J is TRBJ2-7 and V is TRBV5-6; the match to TRBD2 covers 7 bases. CDR3 length: 15 amino acids. J lost 4 bases, V lost 4 bases, and 11 bases had no gene match. CDR1 is SGHDT, CDR2 YYEEEE, per germline. For the CDR3, the DNA is TGTGCCAGCAGCCAAGGGCCTGGGGGGGAGTACGAGCAGTACTTC. Residues: CASSQGPGGEYEQYF.

The genes are TRBV6-6 and TRBJ2-7; 7 positions agree with TRBD1. V shed 2 bases and J 7 bases; nucleotides not matched to a gene: 8. CDR3 size: 14 residues. The germline gives CDR1 MNHNY, CDR2 SVGAGI (reference sequence). CDR3 in DNA: TGTGCCAGCAGTTACCACGAGGGGGCGCAGGAGCAGTACTTC. Residues: CASSYHEGAQEQYF.

V is TRBV30 and J is TRBJ2-3; 7 bases are shared with TRBD2. Germline V CDR1 and CDR2: GTSNPN, SVGIG (reference sequence). V trimming: 4 bases; J trimming: 4 bases; junction bases outside the gene matches: 5. CDR3 size: 13 residues. CDR3 region: CAWNEGGPDTQYF. The CDR3 DNA reads as TGTGCCTGGAACGAGGGAGGGCCAGATACGCAGTATTTT. Complete variable domain (other parts from reference TRBV30 and TRBJ2-3): SQTIHQWPATLVQPVGSPLSLECTVEGTSNPNLYWYRQAAGRGLQLLFYSVGIGQISSEVPQNLSASRPQDRQFILSSKKLLLSDSGFYLCAWNEGGPDTQYFGPGTRLTVL.

In its sample, this clone was seen once. The chain carries TRBV5-6 and TRBJ1-5, with D hard to call. There are 14 residues in the CDR3. Trimming took off 0 bases at V and 3 bases at J, with 7 bases between the two ends. CDR1 and CDR2 (germline): SGHDT, YYEEEE. CDR3 coding DNA: TGTGCCAGCAGCTTGGGGCGGTTCAATCAGCCCCAGCATTTT. The encoded protein is CASSLGRFNQPQHF.

The genes are TRBV5-5 and TRBJ2-1, with TRBD2 matching over 7 bases. J was trimmed by 2 bases and V by 7 bases; bases with no gene match: 3. The CDR3 length is 13 residues. The germline gives CDR1 SGHKS, CDR2 YYEKEE (reference sequence). The CDR3 bases are TGTGCCAGCGGCGGGGGAGCCTACAATGAGCAGTTCTTC. This gives the protein CASGGGAYNEQFF.

This clone came up a few times. V usage is TRBV19 and J usage is TRBJ1-4, with a weak D call TRBD1 (6 bases). The CDR3 consists of 16 residues. Trimming left V 5 bases short and J 6 bases short, with 19 bases between. The V gene's germline CDR1 is LNHDA and CDR2 SQIVND (reference sequence). CDR3: CASSSRTASPYEKLFF. CDR3 coding DNA: TGTGCCAGTAGTTCTCGGACAGCCTCTCCCTATGAAAAACTGTTTTTT.